Following are 17 T cell receptor beta chains from one sample sequenced in a study of cytomegalovirus exposure and HLA in healthy donors. The table came from immunoSEQ multiplex PCR; TCRdb's copy has only in-frame clones and leaves some out. The sample lists hundreds of thousands of clones, just under 90% occurring once. Material for sequencing was PBMCs. Every receptor here comes from a man aged 18 to 30 in good health and CMV-seronegative.

The chain couples TRBV9 to TRBJ1-6; tentatively, D is TRBD1 (6 bases). CDR1 and CDR2 from the germline V gene are SGDLS and YYNGEE. V gave up 0 bases and J gave up 10 bases, with 11 bases separating them. CDR3 length equals 14 residues. Written as DNA, the CDR3 is TGTGCCAGCAGCGTAGGCAGGGGCGGGTCACCCCTCCACTTT. Protein product: CASSVGRGGSPLHF.

The chain couples TRBV7-9 to TRBJ1-1; D not resolved. Trimming took 4 bases from V and 8 from J, leaving 11 bases between them. The CDR3 is made up of 12 amino acids. The germline V gene has CDR1 SEHNR and CDR2 FQNEAQ (reference sequence). The CDR3 bases are TGTGCCAGCAGCTATGGAGCGGCAGAAGCTTTCTTT. Amino acids: CASSYGAAEAFF. Full variable domain (rest looked up from reference TRBV7-9 and TRBJ1-1): DTGVSQNPRHKITKRGQNVTFRCDPISEHNRLYWYRQTLGQGPEFLTYFQNEAQLEKSRLLSDRFSAERPKGSFSTLEIQRTEQGDSAMYLCASSYGAAEAFFGQGTRLTVV.

The chain has TRBV7-2 and TRBJ1-2; D may be TRBD1 (6 bases). Trimming stripped 5 bases from V and 6 bases from J, with 13 bases between. The CDR3 contains 13 residues. Germline V lookup: CDR1 SGHTA, CDR2 FQGNSA. In DNA, the CDR3 is TGTGCCAGCAGCAGCAGGACAGTTAATGGCTACACCTTC. It specifies CASSSRTVNGYTF.

J is TRBJ2-1 and V is TRBV27, with a tentative D call TRBD2 (5 bases). The CDR3 length is 14 residues. Trimming took 9 bases from V and 7 from J, leaving 19 bases between them. Germline V gene data show CDR1 as MNHEY and CDR2 as SMNVEV (reference sequence). CDR3: CARARTRVMNEQFF. For the CDR3, the DNA is TGTGCCAGAGCAAGGACTCGGGTGATGAATGAGCAGTTCTTC.

This clone has more than one count but fewer than ten. The chain recombines TRBV9 with TRBJ2-3; 10 positions agree with TRBD2. The CDR3 length is 14 residues. With 3 bases clipped from V and 5 bases from J, the junction kept 3 bases outside the gene matches. CDR1 SGDLS and CDR2 YYNGEE come from the germline V gene. CDR3 sequence (DNA): TGTGCCAGCAGCGCTAGCGGGAGTCAAGATACGCAGTATTTT. Translating it yields CASSASGSQDTQYF.

This clone was counted between two and nine times. Other DNA sequences in the same sample also yield this CDR3. V gene TRBV19 combines with J gene TRBJ1-5, with TRBD1 identical over 8 bases. V gave up 3 bases and J gave up 7 bases; unmatched junction bases: 5. The CDR3 is made up of 14 amino acids. The germline gives CDR1 LNHDA, CDR2 SQIVND (reference sequence). CDR3 DNA sequence: TGTGCCAGTAGTATTGGACAGGGAGGACAGCCCCAGCATTTT. Translating it yields CASSIGQGGQPQHF.

V usage is TRBV27 and J usage is TRBJ2-7, with 8 bases matching TRBD2. V lost 6 bases, J lost 4 bases, and 14 bases stayed unmatched. CDR1 is MNHEY and CDR2 is SMNVEV in the germline V gene (reference sequence). The CDR3 consists of 16 residues. CDR3 coding DNA: TGTGCCAGCAGGCGGCCGGCCGGGACTAGTGTGTACGAGCAGTACTTC. Translating gives CASRRPAGTSVYEQYF.

V usage is TRBV7-2 and J usage is TRBJ2-7; D is undetermined. The CDR3 extends over 13 amino acids. The V end lost 5 bases, the J end lost 9 bases, and 17 bases lay between the germline ends. Germline V gene lookup returns CDR1 SGHTA and CDR2 FQGNSA. The CDR3 is CASSATPLTMQYF. The CDR3 region has the DNA TGTGCCAGCAGCGCAACCCCCCTAACGATGCAGTACTTC. Variable domain in full (rest from reference TRBV7-2 and TRBJ2-7): GAGVSQSPSNKVTEKGKDVELRCDPISGHTALYWYRQSLGQGLEFLIYFQGNSAPDKSGLPSDRFSAERTGGSVSTLTIQRTQQEDSAVYLCASSATPLTMQYFGPGTRLTVT.

Worth noting for this clone: The sample contains more than one DNA sequence encoding this CDR3. The chain has TRBV6-5 and TRBJ1-3; D gene uncertain. Trimming took off 0 bases at V and 0 bases at J, with 9 bases between the two ends. The CDR3 has 16 amino acids. CDR1 is MNHEY, CDR2 SVGAGI, per germline. This CDR3 reads CASSYSNSHSGNTIYF. The CDR3 coding sequence is TGTGCCAGCAGTTACTCGAACAGTCACTCTGGAAACACCATATATTTT.

The V call is TRBV7-6, the J call TRBJ1-6; 7 bases fit TRBD1. V gave up 1 base and J gave up 9 bases; unmatched junction bases: 3. Germline values: CDR1 SGHVS, CDR2 FNYEAQ. The CDR3 has 14 residues. Written as DNA, the CDR3 is TGTGCCAGCAGCTTAGACAGGGGAGGTTCACCCCTCCACTTT. It yields the protein CASSLDRGGSPLHF.

The chain is built from TRBV18 and TRBJ2-5, with D perhaps matching TRBD1 (6 bases). CDR1 is KGHSH, CDR2 LQKENI, per germline. CDR3 length equals 15 residues. Trimming cost V 8 bases and J 5 bases, with 21 bases left between them. CDR3 residues: CASGRGQTGEETQYF. The CDR3 DNA is TGTGCCAGCGGTCGAGGACAGACTGGCGAGGAGACCCAGTACTTC.

CDR3 nucleotides: TGTGCCAGCAGCCCTATCGGACAGGGGACCTACGAGCAGTACTTC. This encodes CASSPIGQGTYEQYF. The V and J genes are TRBV7-2 and TRBJ2-7, with 9 bases that match TRBD1. The CDR3 runs to 15 residues. V lost 5 bases to trimming and J lost 2 bases; unmatched junction nucleotides: 7. CDR1 is SGHTA and CDR2 is FQGNSA in the germline V gene. The full variable domain, completed using reference TRBV7-2 and TRBJ2-7, is GAGVSQSPSNKVTEKGKDVELRCDPISGHTALYWYRQSLGQGLEFLIYFQGNSAPDKSGLPSDRFSAERTGGSVSTLTIQRTQQEDSAVYLCASSPIGQGTYEQYFGPGTRLTVT.

The chain has TRBV19 and TRBJ2-2, with D unresolved. Trimming removed 4 bases from V and 2 bases from J, with 8 bases in between. Germline V CDR1 and CDR2: LNHDA, SQIVND (reference sequence). The CDR3 is made up of 14 amino acids. The CDR3 nucleotides read TGTGCCAGTAGTAGTCTAGATAACACCGGGGAGCTGTTTTTT. Its protein is CASSSLDNTGELFF.

The chain is built from TRBV4-1 and TRBJ2-2, with a weak D call TRBD1 (6 bases). Trimming removed 1 base from V and 3 bases from J, with 9 bases in between. Per germline, CDR1 MGHRA and CDR2 YSYEKL. The length of the CDR3 is 15 residues. This CDR3 reads CASSQVGADTGELFF. The DNA of the CDR3 is TGCGCCAGCAGCCAAGTGGGGGCGGACACCGGGGAGCTGTTTTTT.

This clone was counted once. The chain has TRBV27 and TRBJ1-2; D is ambiguous. V was shortened by 5 bases and J by 7 bases, with 14 bases between the two germline ends. Germline CDR1 reads MNHEY; CDR2 reads SMNVEV (reference sequence). This CDR3 comprises 13 residues. CDR3 bases: TGTGCCAGCAGTCCCCTTATCCCCGGTGGCTACACCTTC. Translated: CASSPLIPGGYTF.

The rearrangement joins TRBV7-2 to TRBJ1-6; 9 nucleotides line up with TRBD1. Germline-derived CDR1 and CDR2 are SGHTA and FQGNSA. This CDR3 has 15 amino acids. The ends lost 0 bases at V and 8 bases at J; junction bases unmatched: 2. DNA of the CDR3: TGTGCCAGCAGCTTAGCTGGGACAGGGTATTCACCCCTCCACTTT. Translation: CASSLAGTGYSPLHF.

This clone has more than one count but fewer than ten. This chain connects TRBV12-5 to TRBJ1-2; TRBD1 agrees at 11 bases. The V gene's germline CDR1 is LGHNT and CDR2 FRNRAP. With 1 base clipped from V and 4 bases from J, the junction kept 5 bases outside the gene matches. CDR3 length equals 16 residues. CDR3 DNA: TGTGCTAGTGGTTTGGATGCTGGGACAGGGGGCTATGGCTACACCTTC. This gives the protein CASGLDAGTGGYGYTF.